A single sample gave rise to the 24 T cell receptor beta chains below, sequenced in a study of vaccination effects on CD4 cells after COVID-19. What these receptors recognize is not known. Within the ViraFEST assay, antigen-specific CD4+ T cells underwent expansion with viral peptide pools prior to sequencing. Researchers isolated CD4+ T cells once approximately 10 days of culture had elapsed. The cohort was immunized with two doses of either the BNT162b2 or mRNA-1273 vaccine. TCRdb's table, derived via immunoSEQ multiplex PCR, lists solely in-frame clones and lacks some. This sample has fewer than 25,000 clones, with 73% found just once. Sequenced here: CD4+ T cells from PBMCs cultured with SARS-CoV-2 spike peptides, sampled after COVID-19 vaccination. The source of these receptors is a human donor who received a COVID-19 vaccine.

This sequence joins TRBV2 and TRBJ2-5, with D perhaps TRBD1 (6 bases). This CDR3 spans 13 amino acids. The V and J ends lost 8 bases and 0 bases respectively, with 10 bases between them. Germline values: CDR1 SNHLY, CDR2 FYNNEI. The CDR3: CASGRDNQETQYF. The CDR3 bases are TGTGCCAGCGGTCGGGACAACCAAGAGACCCAGTACTTC.

CDR3 amino acids: CASSDTWGTGTLNSPLHF. CDR3 nucleotide sequence: TGTGCCAGCAGTGATACCTGGGGGACAGGGACACTTAATTCACCCCTCCACTTT. The chain has TRBV2 and TRBJ1-6, with TRBD1 matching 9 bases. The germline gives CDR1 SNHLY, CDR2 FYNNEI. J was trimmed by 6 bases and V by 3 bases; bases with no gene match: 12. CDR3 length: 18 residues.

The chain carries TRBV29-1 and TRBJ1-2; no definite D call. CDR1 is SQVTM, CDR2 ANQGSEA, per germline. The CDR3 covers 11 residues. This CDR3 is CSSDEGYGYTF. The CDR3 DNA reads as TGCAGTTCCGACGAGGGCTATGGCTACACCTTC.

The V call is TRBV2, the J call TRBJ2-1; D is uncertain. From germline, CDR1 is SNHLY and CDR2 FYNNEI. The CDR3 extends over 11 amino acids. The germline V and J ends were trimmed by 4 bases and 10 bases, with 8 bases remaining between them. CDR3 amino acids: CASSGIGEQFF. CDR3 sequence (DNA): TGTGCCAGCAGTGGTATTGGGGAGCAGTTCTTC.

This chain joins TRBV29-1 and TRBJ1-4; no clear D gene. The CDR3 contains 11 residues. CDR1 and CDR2 (germline): SQVTM, ANQGSEA. V lost 6 bases, J lost 11 bases, and 13 bases lay in between. The CDR3 sequence: CSVDSTTKLFF. CDR3 DNA sequence: TGCAGCGTCGACTCTACGACGAAACTGTTTTTT.

V and J are TRBV5-1 and TRBJ2-3; no firm D call. Germline assignment: CDR1 SGHRS and CDR2 YFSETQ. CDR3 length: 14 residues. Trimming shortened V by 1 base and J by 4 bases, and 10 bases separated the two germline ends. CDR3 DNA sequence: TGCGCCAGCAGCTTGTCTCGGAGCCCAGATACGCAGTATTTT. Protein sequence: CASSLSRSPDTQYF.

J is TRBJ1-6 and V is TRBV2; 9 nucleotides match TRBD1. CDR1 and CDR2 from the germline V gene are SNHLY and FYNNEI. The CDR3 covers 16 residues. V trimming: 7 bases; J trimming: 7 bases; junction bases outside the gene matches: 11. Here the CDR3 reads CASKGDRTGDNSPLHF. CDR3 DNA: TGTGCCAGCAAAGGGGATCGGACAGGGGACAATTCACCCCTCCACTTT.

The chain couples TRBV5-1 to TRBJ1-2, with D unclear. Trimming stripped 4 bases from V and 5 bases from J, with 12 bases between. Germline V gene lookup returns CDR1 SGHRS and CDR2 YFSETQ. This CDR3 region has 13 residues. In nucleotides, the CDR3 is TGCGCCAGCAGCGACGACGGATCTTATGGCTACACCTTC. It translates to CASSDDGSYGYTF.

The chain recombines TRBV19 with TRBJ1-1; D might be TRBD1 (5 bases). CDR1 and CDR2 (germline): LNHDA, SQIVND (reference sequence). The CDR3 length is 14 residues. V was cut by 5 bases and J by 3 bases, with 13 bases left in between. As DNA, the CDR3 is TGTGCCAGTAGTGCTCTCAGGGATGACACTGAAGCTTTCTTT. Its protein product is CASSALRDDTEAFF.

The chain carries TRBV19 and TRBJ1-2; tentative D call: TRBD1 (5 bases). CDR1 is LNHDA and CDR2 is SQIVND in the germline V gene (reference sequence). V lost 8 bases and J lost 1, with 11 bases in between. CDR3 length: 13 amino acids. The CDR3 loop reads CASAVDSNYGYTF. The CDR3 DNA follows: TGTGCCAGTGCCGTAGACAGTAACTATGGCTACACCTTC. Variable domain in full (rest from reference TRBV19 and TRBJ1-2): DGGITQSPKYLFRKEGQNVTLSCEQNLNHDAMYWYRQDPGQGLRLIYYSQIVNDFQKGDIAEGYSVSREKKESFPLTVTSAQKNPTAFYLCASAVDSNYGYTFGSGTRLTVV.

The V and J genes are TRBV6-1 and TRBJ2-7; the D gene is possibly TRBD2 (6 bases). V was cut by 1 base and J by 5 bases, with 15 bases left in between. The CDR3 sequence is 15 residues long. Germline lookup yields CDR1 MNHNS and CDR2 SASEGT. The CDR3, as DNA: TGTGCCAGCAGTGAAGTCCCGGGAGCAACCGACGAGCAGTACTTC. It yields the protein CASSEVPGATDEQYF.

The gene calls are TRBV3-1 (or the pseudogene TRBV3-2) and TRBJ2-7, with D hard to call. With 1 base removed from V and 0 bases from J, the gap between germline ends came to 7 bases. Germline V gene lookup returns CDR1 LGHDT and CDR2 YNNKEL (reference sequence). CDR3 length: 14 residues. The CDR3 sequence: CASSQAPSSYEQYF. In DNA, the CDR3 is TGTGCCAGCAGCCAAGCCCCCAGCTCCTACGAGCAGTACTTC.

The rearrangement joins TRBV18 to TRBJ1-2; D gene ambiguous. V shed 0 bases and J shed 0 bases, with 11 bases lying between them. This CDR3 region has 16 residues. CDR1 and CDR2 from the germline V gene are KGHSH and LQKENI. The chain's CDR3 is CASSPPSARANYGYTF. Here the CDR3 DNA reads TGTGCCAGCTCACCACCGTCGGCGAGAGCTAACTATGGCTACACCTTC.

V is TRBV12-3 or TRBV12-4 and J is TRBJ2-5; no firm D call. The CDR3 sequence is 13 residues long. V gave up 3 bases and J gave up 5 bases, with 10 bases separating them. The CDR3 DNA follows: TGTGCCAGCAGTTTTAGCCAGGCGGAGACCCAGTACTTC. This translates into CASSFSQAETQYF.

This clone was observed a handful of times. CDR3 amino acids: CATRDYTEAFF. As DNA, the CDR3 is TGTGCCACCCGGGATTACACTGAAGCTTTCTTT. The chain joins TRBV2 to TRBJ1-1; no reliable D call. Looked up from germline, CDR1 is SNHLY and CDR2 is FYNNEI. CDR3 length: 11 residues. V gave up 10 bases and J gave up 3 bases, with 9 bases separating them.

Only one count was recorded for this clone. CDR3 protein: CASRGTANYGYTF. The DNA for the CDR3 is TGTGCCAGCAGAGGGACAGCTAACTATGGCTACACCTTC. The chain combines TRBV6-5 with TRBJ1-2, with 7 bases aligning to TRBD1. CDR1 is MNHEY and CDR2 is SVGAGI in the germline V gene. The CDR3 contains 13 residues. The trim removed 6 bases at V and 0 bases at J, leaving 1 base unmatched.

The chain is built from TRBV20-1 and TRBJ1-1; D gene uncertain. CDR1 is DFQATT and CDR2 is SNEGSKA in the germline V gene (reference sequence). CDR3 length: 11 residues. Trimming took 3 bases from V and 7 from J, leaving 9 bases between them. CDR3 protein: CSASPVGEAFF. DNA of the CDR3: TGCAGTGCTAGTCCGGTGGGTGAAGCTTTCTTT.

The chain couples TRBV6-2 or TRBV6-3 to TRBJ1-1; possible D gene TRBD1, 5 bases. The CDR3 runs to 14 residues. Trimming removed 2 bases from V and 1 base from J, with 8 bases in between. CDR1 and CDR2 (germline): MNHEY, SVGEGT. The CDR3 sequence: CASSYTGGNTEAFF. The CDR3 DNA reads as TGTGCCAGCAGTTACACAGGAGGGAACACTGAAGCTTTCTTT.

This clone occurred once. This rearrangement joins TRBV18 to TRBJ1-2; D unclear. The V gene lost 2 bases and the J gene lost 5 bases, with 9 bases spanning the gap. This CDR3 has 13 residues. Germline V gene lookup returns CDR1 KGHSH and CDR2 LQKENI. CDR3 region: CASSPEQQYGYTF. In DNA, the CDR3 is TGTGCCAGCTCACCAGAGCAGCAGTATGGCTACACCTTC.

The CDR3 sequence: CASGLVLGSSNLLNSPLHF. The CDR3 bases are TGTGCTAGTGGTTTGGTACTAGGAAGCAGTAACCTCCTTAATTCACCCCTCCACTTT. The chain links TRBV12-5 to TRBJ1-6; D unclear. The CDR3 contains 19 residues. V was shortened by 0 bases and J by 6 bases, with 21 bases between the two germline ends. CDR1 LGHNT and CDR2 FRNRAP come from the germline V gene.

The chain carries TRBV3-1 (or the pseudogene TRBV3-2) and TRBJ2-7, with TRBD2 matching over 11 bases. Trimming took 0 bases from V and 4 from J; bases not matched to a gene: 5. Per the germline V gene, CDR1 is LGHDT and CDR2 is YNNKEL (reference sequence). The CDR3 loop spans 16 amino acids. The CDR3 sequence is CASSQENPSGRYEQYF. The CDR3 nucleotides are TGTGCCAGCAGCCAAGAGAACCCTAGCGGGAGGTACGAGCAGTACTTC.

This clone was found a few times. The rearrangement joins TRBV12-3 or TRBV12-4 to TRBJ1-3; 11 bases agree with TRBD1. There are 13 residues in the CDR3. V dropped 6 bases and J dropped 6; count of bases not matched to a gene: 1. CDR3: CASRGQGENTIYF. In DNA form, the CDR3 reads TGTGCCAGCAGGGGACAGGGGGAAAACACCATATATTTT.

The CDR3 sequence: CSASIQYPYNEQFF. In nucleotides, the CDR3 is TGCAGTGCTAGTATCCAGTACCCCTACAATGAGCAGTTCTTC. J is TRBJ2-1 and V is TRBV20-1, with D hard to call. Germline-derived CDR1 and CDR2 are DFQATT and SNEGSKA (reference sequence). Trimming shortened V by 3 bases and J by 2 bases, and 11 bases separated the two germline ends. The CDR3 length is 14 residues.

This clone was picked up a small number of times. This chain connects TRBV11-2 to TRBJ2-2; tentative D call: TRBD1 (5 bases). The CDR3 totals 14 residues. Germline CDR1 SGHAT, CDR2 FQNNGV. Trimming removed 0 bases at V and 6 bases at J, with 8 bases between. Here the CDR3 reads CASSLDRQSGELFF. In DNA form, the CDR3 reads TGTGCCAGCAGCTTAGATCGACAGTCCGGGGAGCTGTTTTTT.